The present entry profiles one T cell receptor beta chain with its context. The table came from immunoSEQ multiplex PCR; TCRdb's copy has only in-frame clones and leaves some out. The sample holds some 76,000 clones, 92% seen once. This sample stems from a study of T cell changes during pregnancy in multiple sclerosis. V lost 2 bases to trimming and J lost 0 bases; unmatched junction nucleotides: 4. CDR1 is SGHTA, CDR2 FQGNSA, per germline. The CDR3 runs 17 residues. The source of this sequence is a female donor with multiple sclerosis, enrolled in a pregnancy study. The sequencing used CD4+ T cells from peripheral blood mononuclear cells, collected after pregnancy. This rearrangement joins TRBV7-2 to TRBJ2-1, with 10 bases fitting TRBD2. CDR3 DNA: TGTGCCAGCAGCTTAAGGGCTAGCGGGAGCTCCTACAATGAGCAGTTCTTC. Encoded protein: CASSLRASGSSYNEQFF.